Presented here are 15 T cell receptor beta chains from one specimen sequenced in a study of T cells in Graves' hyperthyroidism and ophthalmopathy (dated by TCRdb to between 2019 and 2020). The library came from multiplex PCR. The sequencing machine was an Illumina HiSeq 2000. The TCR beta CDR3 regions were amplified from RNA transcripts. A first-round RT-PCR of the TCR CDR3 used the HTBI primer set with the Qiagen OneStep RT-PCR kit. TCRdb reran the public reads through fastp at Q25 and MiXCR, keeping productive beta chains. Entries are consolidated by CDR3 protein sequence, retaining the most common genes and DNA. The sample table records some 420,000 distinct CDR3 sequences; about 13% of these occur just once. The top ten clones comprise less than 6.5% of the sample. Sequenced sample: blood. These receptors all stem from a woman aged 18-35 years with Graves' hyperthyroidism.

This clonotype occurred once. This sequence may be a read error, since a much larger clone differs from it by one base. V gene TRBV27 combines with J gene TRBJ2-7; a weak D match, TRBD1 (5 bases). There are 13 residues in the CDR3. Germline V lookup: CDR1 MNHEY, CDR2 SMNVEV (reference sequence). This chain's CDR3 is CARSLDSHYEQYF. CDR3 coding DNA: TGTGCCAGAAGTTTAGACAGCCACTACGAGCAGTACTTC.

This clonotype has a handful of counts. The rearrangement links TRBV19 to TRBJ1-2, with D possibly matching TRBD1 (6 bases). CDR3 length: 13 residues. The V and J ends lost 3 bases and 7 bases respectively, with 12 bases between them. Germline V gene sequence: CDR1 LNHDA, CDR2 SQIVND (reference sequence). DNA for the CDR3: TGTGCCAGTAGTATGAACAGGGAGTCTGGCTACACCTTC. It specifies CASSMNRESGYTF.

This clonotype was seen a handful of times. The chain is built from TRBV12-3 or TRBV12-4 and TRBJ1-5; no definite D call. Trimming took off 6 bases at V and 5 bases at J, with 17 bases between the two ends. The CDR3 extends over 15 amino acids. The CDR3 coding sequence is TGTGCCAGCAGGGACGGAGGAACCTTCGATCAGCCCCAGCATTTT. Its translation: CASRDGGTFDQPQHF.

This clonotype appeared many times. The chain couples TRBV20-1 to TRBJ2-7, with TRBD2 matching 9 bases. Germline trimming cut 6 bases from V and 3 bases from J; bases unmatched to any gene: 6. There are 13 residues in the CDR3. Germline V gives CDR1 DFQATT, CDR2 SNEGSKA (reference sequence). This CDR3 reads CSAGGRALYEQYF. The CDR3 DNA is TGCAGTGCCGGCGGGAGGGCTCTCTACGAGCAGTACTTC.

This clonotype was observed at least ten times. The chain has TRBV7-3 and TRBJ2-3; 8 bases fit TRBD1. V lost 2 bases, J lost 3 bases, and 4 bases stayed unmatched. Germline V CDR1 and CDR2: SGHTA, FQGTGA. The CDR3 runs 15 residues. CDR3 nucleotides: TGTGCCAGCAGCTTAGCCGACAGGGGAACAGATACGCAGTATTTT. Protein product: CASSLADRGTDTQYF.

The J gene is TRBJ1-5, the V gene TRBV20-1; D not certain. The CDR3 totals 13 residues. In germline, CDR1 is DFQATT, CDR2 SNEGSKA (reference sequence). V gave up 6 bases and J gave up 2 bases, with 11 bases separating them. CDR3 in amino acids: CSALAHGNQPQHF. CDR3 nucleotides: TGCAGTGCCCTGGCGCACGGCAATCAGCCCCAGCATTTT.

This clonotype was counted ten times or more. This chain links TRBV30 with TRBJ2-3; tentatively, D is TRBD2 (6 bases). V lost 5 bases to trimming and J lost 5 bases, with 8 bases between them. Germline-derived CDR1 and CDR2 are GTSNPN and SVGIG (reference sequence). The CDR3 is 11 amino acids. CDR3 coding DNA: TGTGCCTGGGGACTACGAGATACGCAGTATTTT. Its translation: CAWGLRDTQYF.

This clonotype was found many times. The CDR3 sequence: CASGLPKREGPPDTQYF. CDR3 nucleotide sequence: TGTGCTAGTGGTTTGCCAAAGCGGGAGGGCCCCCCAGATACGCAGTATTTT. The chain couples TRBV12-5 to TRBJ2-3, with TRBD2 matching over 10 bases. This CDR3 contains 17 residues. V was pared by 2 bases and J by 4 bases, with 9 bases of the junction left unmatched. CDR1 and CDR2 (germline): LGHNT, FRNRAP.

As concerns this clonotype: A much more abundant neighbour one base away suggests this may be a read error. The CDR3 region is CASSTGQTHQETQYF. The CDR3 coding sequence is TGTGCCAGCAGTACGGGACAGACGCACCAAGAGACCCAGTACTTC. This chain uses TRBV6-1 with TRBJ2-5, with 7 nucleotides matching TRBD1. CDR1 and CDR2 (germline): MNHNS, SASEGT. The CDR3 is 15 amino acids. Trimming took 5 bases from V and 0 from J; bases not matched to a gene: 6.

The rearrangement links TRBV13 to TRBJ1-3; D not resolved. Germline V CDR1 and CDR2: PRHDT, FYEKMQ (reference sequence). V gave up 4 bases and J gave up 6 bases, with 7 bases separating them. This CDR3 region has 12 residues. The CDR3 DNA follows: TGTGCCAGCAGCTCCCGATTAAACACCATATATTTT. Protein sequence: CASSSRLNTIYF.

This clonotype was counted only a few times. J is TRBJ2-5 and V is TRBV5-1, with D perhaps matching TRBD1 (6 bases). Germline CDR1 and CDR2: SGHRS and YFSETQ. The CDR3 covers 18 residues. Trimming took off 4 bases at V and 2 bases at J, with 24 bases between the two ends. CDR3 nucleotides: TGCGCCAGCAGCGCTGGAGTACCCCCGGGACATGGTCAAGAGACCCAGTACTTC. As protein: CASSAGVPPGHGQETQYF. Full variable domain (remainder filled in from reference TRBV5-1 and TRBJ2-5): KAGVTQTPRYLIKTRGQQVTLSCSPISGHRSVSWYQQTPGQGLQFLFEYFSETQRNKGNFPGRFSGRQFSNSRSEMNVSTLELGDSALYLCASSAGVPPGHGQETQYFGPGTRLLVL.

In its sample, this clonotype was seen many times. The chain recombines TRBV25-1 with TRBJ2-1; D possibly corresponds to TRBD2 (5 bases). Trimming left V 3 bases short and J 9 bases short, with 18 bases between. This CDR3 region has 15 residues. Germline V lookup: CDR1 MGHDK, CDR2 SYGVNS. DNA of the CDR3: TGTGCCAGCAGTGATCTGACCCGAGGAGGTAGTGAGCAGTTCTTC. It is translated as CASSDLTRGGSEQFF. Complete variable domain (other parts from reference TRBV25-1 and TRBJ2-1): EADIYQTPRYLVIGTGKKITLECSQTMGHDKMYWYQQDPGMELHLIHYSYGVNSTEKGDLSSESTVSRIRTEHFPLTLESARPSHTSQYLCASSDLTRGGSEQFFGPGTRLTVL.

J is TRBJ2-5 and V is TRBV20-1; 7 positions agree with TRBD2. Germline CDR1 is DFQATT and CDR2 is SNEGSKA (reference sequence). The CDR3 contains 15 residues. The J segment lost 0 bases and the V segment lost 5 bases, leaving 9 bases of the junction unmatched. The CDR3 spells CSAATPSGNQETQYF. The CDR3 nucleotides read TGCAGTGCTGCTACTCCAAGCGGGAACCAAGAGACCCAGTACTTC.

As for this clonotype: It may be a read error: a sequence one base away is much more abundant. The chain couples TRBV5-1 to TRBJ2-1; possible D gene TRBD2, 5 bases. With the DNA end fitting TRBJ2-7 better, the J assignment may be wrong. Germline loops: CDR1 SGHRS, CDR2 YFSETQ. This CDR3 is 14 amino acids long. The CDR3 loop reads CASSLAQSGNEQYF. The CDR3 DNA sequence: TGCGCCAGCAGCTTAGCCCAGTCCGGGAATGAGCAGTACTTC.

This clonotype was picked up many times. The J gene is TRBJ2-7, the V gene TRBV7-2, with D perhaps matching TRBD1 or TRBD2 (5 bases each). V lost 3 bases to trimming and J lost 5 bases, with 20 bases between them. This CDR3 region has 16 residues. Germline V lookup: CDR1 SGHTA, CDR2 FQGNSA. CDR3 protein: CASSFWGRRATDEQYF. CDR3 nucleotide sequence: TGTGCCAGCAGCTTTTGGGGCAGGCGGGCTACCGACGAGCAGTACTTC.